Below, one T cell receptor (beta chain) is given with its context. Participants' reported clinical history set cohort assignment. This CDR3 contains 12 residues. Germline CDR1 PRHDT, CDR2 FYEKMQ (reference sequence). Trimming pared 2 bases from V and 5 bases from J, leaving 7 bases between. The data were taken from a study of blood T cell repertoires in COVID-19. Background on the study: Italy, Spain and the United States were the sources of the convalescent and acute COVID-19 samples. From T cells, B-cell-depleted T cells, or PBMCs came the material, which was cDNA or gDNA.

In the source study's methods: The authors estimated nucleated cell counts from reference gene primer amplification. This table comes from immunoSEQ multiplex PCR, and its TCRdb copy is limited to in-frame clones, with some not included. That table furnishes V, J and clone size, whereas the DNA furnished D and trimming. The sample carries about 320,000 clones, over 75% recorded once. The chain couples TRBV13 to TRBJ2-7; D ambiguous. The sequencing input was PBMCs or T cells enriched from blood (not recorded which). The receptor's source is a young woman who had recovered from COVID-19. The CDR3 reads CASSLIPNEQYF. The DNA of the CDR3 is TGTGCCAGCAGCTTAATCCCCAACGAGCAGTACTTC.